A single sample is the source of the 8 T cell receptor beta chains below, sequenced in a study of cytomegalovirus exposure and HLA in healthy donors. PCR used 60 Vbeta primers and 13 Jbeta primers. Using immunoSEQ multiplex PCR, the repertoire was profiled, and TCRdb retains in-frame clones only, with some absent. The sample yields 150,000 to 200,000 clones, 65% to 75% seen once. Sample: PBMCs. All receptors derive from a girl aged 10 to 17 in good health and CMV-seronegative.

With respect to this clone: At one of its ends the junction is not consistent with the germline gene, which may arise from a read error. The chain is built from TRBV10-3 and TRBJ1-4; no clear D gene. CDR3 size: 13 residues. CDR1 and CDR2 from the germline V gene are ENHRY and SYGVKD. CDR3 loop: CVISESSEEKLFF. CDR3 in DNA: TGTGTCATCAGTGAGTCTAGTGAGGAAAAACTGTTTTTT.

This clone has just a few counts. The CDR3 loop is CASSLQDSYNEQFF. The CDR3 DNA is TGCGCCAGCAGCCTCCAGGACTCCTACAATGAGCAGTTCTTC. This sequence joins TRBV5-1 and TRBJ2-1; no firm D call. Germline V CDR1 and CDR2: SGHRS, YFSETQ. This CDR3 comprises 14 residues. Trimming removed 4 bases from V and 0 bases from J, with 8 bases in between.

The gene calls are TRBV4-1 and TRBJ1-5, with no clear D. The V gene lost 1 base and the J gene lost 4 bases, with 8 bases spanning the gap. CDR3 length: 14 amino acids. The germline CDR1 and CDR2 sequences are MGHRA and YSYEKL. CDR3 residues: CASSQVGENQPQHF. The CDR3 region has the DNA TGCGCCAGCAGCCAAGTTGGGGAGAATCAGCCCCAGCATTTT.

This clone came up a few times. This rearrangement joins TRBV6-5 to TRBJ1-1; perhaps TRBD1 as D (6 bases). Per the germline V gene, CDR1 is MNHEY and CDR2 is SVGAGI. V was pared by 3 bases and J by 6 bases, with 11 bases between. This CDR3 region has 13 residues. The CDR3 DNA is TGTGCCAGCAGTTATTTCGGGGGGCCTGAAGCTTTCTTT. Encoded protein: CASSYFGGPEAFF.

The chain has TRBV7-9 and TRBJ2-1; 8 bases align to TRBD1. CDR1 is SEHNR and CDR2 is FQNEAQ in the germline V gene (reference sequence). This CDR3 spans 15 amino acids. The trim removed 0 bases at V and 8 bases at J, leaving 6 bases unmatched. The CDR3 DNA reads as TGTGCCAGCAGCTTAGCGGCATACAGGGGGGATGAGCAGTTCTTC. It codes for CASSLAAYRGDEQFF. Drawing the rest from reference TRBV7-9 and TRBJ2-1, the complete variable domain is DTGVSQNPRHKITKRGQNVTFRCDPISEHNRLYWYRQTLGQGPEFLTYFQNEAQLEKSRLLSDRFSAERPKGSFSTLEIQRTEQGDSAMYLCASSLAAYRGDEQFFGPGTRLTVL.

This clone turned up a few times. The chain uses TRBV15 and TRBJ2-5; TRBD2 aligns across 9 bases. Germline CDR1 and CDR2: LNHNV and YYDKDF (reference sequence). This CDR3 is built from 15 residues. The trim removed 0 bases at V and 5 bases at J, leaving 4 bases unmatched. CDR3 loop: CATSRDASGEETQYF. The CDR3 nucleotides are TGTGCCACCAGCAGAGACGCTAGCGGGGAGGAGACCCAGTACTTC.

The V gene is TRBV25-1, the J gene TRBJ1-2; TRBD1 might be the D (6 bases). Germline V gene lookup returns CDR1 MGHDK and CDR2 SYGVNS. The V end was cut by 6 bases, the J end by 8 bases, with 10 bases between. The CDR3 contains 11 residues. The CDR3 loop is CASRTGYGYTF. The CDR3 DNA reads TGTGCCAGCAGGACAGGCTACGGCTACACCTTC.

The rearrangement uses TRBV7-6 and TRBJ1-1; 7 nucleotides match TRBD1. Germline V gene lookup returns CDR1 SGHVS and CDR2 FNYEAQ. V gave up 5 bases and J gave up 1 base; unmatched junction bases: 4. This CDR3 spans 14 amino acids. The CDR3 region is CASSPWTGNTEAFF. CDR3 sequence (DNA): TGTGCCAGCAGCCCCTGGACAGGGAACACTGAAGCTTTCTTT.